One sample yielded the 21 T cell receptor beta chains listed below, sequenced in a study of human T cells and chemical hapten exposure. Time point denoted: patch test 2, 6 weeks after DPC sensitization. This sample's treatment: therapeutic diphenylcyclopropenone sensitization with weekly scalp DPC. The template was total RNA from unfractionated whole blood. From the RACE reads, TCRdb called clonotypes with MiXCR, one entry per CDR3 protein. Among 35,000 to 50,000 distinct CDR3 sequences, more than 9% were seen once, and the ten largest hold roughly 13%. The specimen comprised whole blood, sampled in connection with sensitization to the hapten diphenylcyclopropenone (DPC). The receptor source for this set is a woman aged 25 to 39 with alopecia areata. Some clones in this sample may be carry-over from other donors' samples.

The table lists this clonotype with many counts. The gene calls are TRBV6-2 or TRBV6-3 and TRBJ2-2; D gene ambiguous. The CDR3 is 12 amino acids. Trimming shortened V by 6 bases and J by 5 bases, and 7 bases separated the two germline ends. Germline V gives CDR1 MNHEY, CDR2 SVGEGT. The DNA for the CDR3 is TGTGCCAGCAGGGGTGGGACCGGGGAGCTGTTTTTT. Translation: CASRGGTGELFF.

The sample holds many counts of this clonotype. V is TRBV7-9 and J is TRBJ1-5; possibly TRBD1 for D (6 bases). Germline CDR1 is SEHNR and CDR2 is FQNEAQ (reference sequence). The length of the CDR3 is 14 residues. V was cut by 4 bases and J by 2 bases, with 9 bases left in between. As DNA, the CDR3 is TGTGCCAGCAGCTCACAGGGACGCAATCAGCCCCAGCATTTT. Its protein product is CASSSQGRNQPQHF.

V usage is TRBV27 and J usage is TRBJ2-2, with D unclear. V lost 5 bases and J lost 2, with 9 bases in between. Germline assignment: CDR1 MNHEY and CDR2 SMNVEV (reference sequence). CDR3 length: 14 amino acids. The CDR3 DNA reads as TGTGCCAGCAGTCCCGGTACCAACACCGGGGAGCTGTTTTTT. Translation: CASSPGTNTGELFF.

This chain joins TRBV28 and TRBJ1-1; D gene unclear. The germline CDR1 and CDR2 sequences are MDHEN and SYDVKM. Between the trimmed V and J ends, which lost 5 bases and 3 bases, there was a span of 7 bases. The CDR3 is made up of 12 amino acids. The CDR3 DNA follows: TGTGCCAGCAGTCTGAGGTACACTGAAGCTTTCTTT. This encodes CASSLRYTEAFF.

This clonotype was observed many times. The chain is built from TRBV5-1 and TRBJ1-1, with 10 bases identical to TRBD1. The length of the CDR3 is 14 residues. V shed 4 bases, J shed 5 bases, and the junction held 5 bases outside the gene matches. Germline V gene lookup returns CDR1 SGHRS and CDR2 YFSETQ. DNA of the CDR3: TGCGCCAGCAGCCTGGGACAGGGGTTGACTGAAGCTTTCTTT. Residues: CASSLGQGLTEAFF.

This clonotype was counted between two and nine times. The V gene is TRBV5-5, the J gene TRBJ2-1, with TRBD2 identical over 11 bases. Per germline, CDR1 SGHKS and CDR2 YYEKEE (reference sequence). The CDR3 covers 15 residues. V lost 4 bases, J lost 2 bases, and 2 bases stayed unmatched. The CDR3 DNA follows: TGTGCCAGCAGCAAGACTAGCGGGGCCTACAATGAGCAGTTCTTC. It translates to CASSKTSGAYNEQFF.

A few counts support this clonotype. The V and J genes are TRBV6-2 or TRBV6-3 and TRBJ1-1; a weak D match, TRBD1 (5 bases). V dropped 3 bases and J dropped 3 bases, with 14 bases sitting between them. Germline CDR1 and CDR2: MNHEY and SVGEGT. This CDR3 spans 15 amino acids. The CDR3 sequence is CASSYRTRAHTEAFF. CDR3 DNA sequence: TGTGCCAGCAGTTATAGGACACGGGCACACACTGAAGCTTTCTTT.

There are many counts of this clonotype. The chain couples TRBV5-1 to TRBJ2-7, with D hard to call. CDR3 length: 14 residues. The germline CDR1 and CDR2 sequences are SGHRS and YFSETQ. V lost 3 bases and J lost 1, with 11 bases in between. The CDR3 DNA reads as TGCGCCAGCAGCTCTGACGTCCGATCCTACGAGCAGTACTTC. Protein product: CASSSDVRSYEQYF.

The table lists this clonotype with many counts. The chain combines TRBV7-2 with TRBJ2-5; perhaps TRBD1 as D (5 bases). Germline values: CDR1 SGHTA, CDR2 FQGNSA. The CDR3 has 14 residues. Trimming stripped 5 bases from V and 0 bases from J, with 10 bases between. The CDR3 reads CASSQDRNQETQYF. DNA for the CDR3: TGTGCCAGCAGCCAAGACAGAAACCAAGAGACCCAGTACTTC.

In this sample, this clonotype turned up many times. V and J are TRBV21-1 and TRBJ1-1. TRBV21-1 is flagged as a pseudogene. This CDR3 has 18 residues. The CDR3 DNA sequence: TGTGCCAGCAGCAATCGAGAGGACGGTGCACCCATGAACACTGAAGCTTTCTTT. This codes for CASSNREDGAPMNTEAFF.

This clonotype was recorded many times. V is TRBV25-1 and J is TRBJ1-1; D gene ambiguous. CDR3 size: 13 residues. Deletions cut 5 bases from V and 5 bases from J, with 12 bases between. Germline V gene sequence: CDR1 MGHDK, CDR2 SYGVNS. CDR3 sequence reads: CASSPAGRTEAFF. The CDR3 bases are TGTGCCAGCAGTCCCGCGGGAAGGACTGAAGCTTTCTTT.

This chain joins TRBV28 and TRBJ2-1; 7 nucleotides line up with TRBD2. The CDR3 consists of 14 residues. The V gene end was trimmed by 6 bases and the J gene end by 4 bases; junction bases not matched to a gene: 6. Germline loops: CDR1 MDHEN, CDR2 SYDVKM. Written as DNA, the CDR3 is TGTGCCAGCAGCCCGACTAGCTCTTACAATGAGCAGTTCTTC. This gives the protein CASSPTSSYNEQFF. Supplemented by reference TRBV28 and TRBJ2-1, the full variable domain reads DVKVTQSSRYLVKRTGEKVFLECVQDMDHENMFWYRQDPGLGLRLIYFSYDVKMKEKGDIPEGYSVSREKKERFSLILESASTNQTSMYLCASSPTSSYNEQFFGPGTRLTVL.

The V and J genes are TRBV2 and TRBJ2-5; 10 bases are a match to TRBD1. The CDR3 totals 14 residues. Per germline, CDR1 SNHLY and CDR2 FYNNEI. The ends lost 10 bases at V and 5 bases at J; junction bases unmatched: 10. The DNA of the CDR3 is TGTGCCACCCTACGGGGACAGGGGCTCGAGACCCAGTACTTC. This encodes CATLRGQGLETQYF.

J is TRBJ2-5 and V is TRBV6-5; D not certain. Germline V gene data show CDR1 as MNHEY and CDR2 as SVGAGI. This CDR3 is 15 amino acids long. The V end lost 0 bases, the J end lost 1 base, and 9 bases lay between the germline ends. The CDR3 loop reads CASSYSRQPQETQYF. CDR3 bases: TGTGCCAGCAGTTACTCCCGACAACCCCAAGAGACCCAGTACTTC.

This clonotype was detected many times. The rearrangement links TRBV7-3 to TRBJ1-2, with D tentatively TRBD1 (5 bases). Trimming cost V 5 bases and J 14 bases, with 15 bases left between them. Germline CDR1 SGHTA, CDR2 FQGTGA. CDR3 size: 11 residues. The CDR3 loop is CASSRPGPATF. For the CDR3, the DNA is TGTGCCAGCAGCAGGCCGGGACCCGCGACCTTC.

This clonotype was found many times. The chain uses TRBV7-9 and TRBJ2-2, with TRBD2 matching 8 bases. The CDR3 runs 17 residues. Germline V gives CDR1 SEHNR, CDR2 FQNEAQ (reference sequence). The V segment lost 3 bases and the J segment 0 bases; nucleotides outside the gene matches: 6. Written as DNA, the CDR3 is TGTGCCAGCAGCTTTTATAGCGGGGCTACGAACACCGGGGAGCTGTTTTTT. It specifies CASSFYSGATNTGELFF.

This clonotype turned up a few times. This chain joins TRBV7-8 and TRBJ2-7; weak D call: TRBD1 (5 bases). The ends were cut back, 0 bases at V and 5 bases at J, with 11 bases in the middle. CDR1 and CDR2 (germline): SGHVS, FQNEAQ. CDR3 length: 14 residues. The CDR3 here is CASSLAYRSDEQYF. CDR3 in DNA: TGTGCCAGCAGCTTAGCCTACAGGTCGGACGAGCAGTACTTC.

This clonotype appeared many times. This chain links TRBV12-3 or TRBV12-4 with TRBJ2-5, with 8 bases fitting TRBD2. The CDR3 length is 14 residues. The V and J ends lost 6 bases and 5 bases, in that order; junction bases with no gene match: 8. This CDR3 reads CASSVRSGGETQYF. In nucleotides, the CDR3 is TGTGCCAGCAGCGTGAGAAGCGGGGGTGAGACCCAGTACTTC.

This clonotype turned up a few times. This chain joins TRBV12-3 or TRBV12-4 and TRBJ2-3, with D hard to call. This CDR3 is 11 amino acids long. The germline V and J ends were trimmed by 8 bases and 0 bases, with 3 bases remaining between them. The CDR3 region is CASLSTDTQYF. DNA of the CDR3: TGTGCCAGCCTAAGCACAGATACGCAGTATTTT.

The rearrangement uses TRBV20-1 and TRBJ2-7, with a weak D call TRBD1 (5 bases). CDR3 size: 12 residues. Germline CDR1 is DFQATT and CDR2 is SNEGSKA (reference sequence). V dropped 5 bases and J dropped 8 bases, with 16 bases sitting between them. The CDR3 nucleotides are TGCAGTGCTGGACAAACGGTCTCGCAGCAGTACTTC. Protein product: CSAGQTVSQQYF.

The table lists this clonotype with many counts. The chain links TRBV4-3 to TRBJ2-7; D call uncertain. The CDR3 length is 14 residues. The V end lost 1 base, the J end lost 3 bases, and 10 bases lay between the germline ends. In germline, CDR1 is LGHNA, CDR2 YSLEER. CDR3 protein: CASSQGFSNYEQYF. The CDR3 DNA reads as TGCGCCAGCAGCCAAGGTTTCTCAAACTACGAGCAGTACTTC.